Each of the 30 T cell receptor beta chains below was sequenced from the same sample in a study of metastatic and nonmetastatic thyroid tumors. TCRdb reprocessed the PCR reads via MiXCR. The data contain about 24,000 clones, roughly 24% of them singletons. The entire patient cohort was treatment-naive prior to thyroid surgery. Sequencing was done on a sample of blood. The receptors shown here come from a male donor with papillary thyroid cancer or a benign thyroid nodule (not recorded which). Some clones in this sample may be carry-over from other donors' samples.

This clone showed up just a few times. This chain uses TRBV6-1 with TRBJ1-2; D possibly corresponds to TRBD1 (6 bases). This CDR3 has 14 amino acids. V gave up 6 bases and J gave up 7 bases, with 18 bases separating them. The germline V gene encodes CDR1 MNHNS and CDR2 SASEGT. The CDR3, as DNA: TGTGCCAGCAGAGCTCGAGGGGGTATTGGTGGCTACACCTTC. Translation gives CASRARGGIGGYTF.

By its share, this clone is medium-sized. V usage is TRBV20-1 and J usage is TRBJ2-7; D is ambiguous. The germline gives CDR1 DFQATT, CDR2 SNEGSKA (reference sequence). V dropped 3 bases and J dropped 4 bases, with 10 bases sitting between them. The CDR3 covers 12 residues. DNA for the CDR3: TGCAGTGCTAGGCCCCTGGCATACGAGCAGTACTTC. This codes for CSARPLAYEQYF.

V usage is TRBV20-1 and J usage is TRBJ2-2; a weak D match, TRBD2 (6 bases). CDR1 and CDR2 from the germline V gene are DFQATT and SNEGSKA (reference sequence). The CDR3 sequence is 16 residues long. Trimming shortened V by 4 bases and J by 2 bases, and 17 bases separated the two germline ends. The CDR3 reads CSAKNPSAQNTGELFF. The CDR3, as DNA: TGCAGTGCTAAGAACCCTAGCGCACAAAACACCGGGGAGCTGTTTTTT.

This clone is categorized as medium-sized (0.01 to 0.1%). The chain links TRBV11-1 to TRBJ2-7, with 8 bases matching TRBD2. The CDR3 has 14 residues. Per germline, CDR1 SGHAT and CDR2 FQDESV (reference sequence). V lost 4 bases to trimming and J lost 4 bases; unmatched junction nucleotides: 6. This CDR3 reads CASSSRGVIYEQYF. CDR3 nucleotide sequence: TGTGCCAGCAGCTCGCGGGGGGTAATATACGAGCAGTACTTC.

This clone occurred many times. The rearrangement uses TRBV20-1 and TRBJ2-3; TRBD2 aligns across 8 bases. CDR3 length equals 15 residues. The germline gives CDR1 DFQATT, CDR2 SNEGSKA (reference sequence). V lost 5 bases and J lost 2; bases outside the gene matches: 9. CDR3 bases: TGCAGTGCTGGATCGACTAGCGAGCCCACAGATACGCAGTATTTT. Its protein product is CSAGSTSEPTDTQYF.

This chain connects TRBV6-2 or TRBV6-3 to TRBJ1-2; 8 bases match TRBD1. With V trimmed by 6 bases and J by 4 bases, 7 bases remained unmatched. The CDR3 contains 14 residues. Germline CDR1 and CDR2: MNHEY and SVGEGT. CDR3 residues: CASRPGQASYGYTF. The CDR3 DNA sequence: TGTGCCAGCAGACCGGGACAGGCTTCCTATGGCTACACCTTC.

This clone has a count of ten or more. The genes are TRBV7-2 and TRBJ2-3; 7 bases are a match to TRBD1. Trimming at V came to 6 bases and at J to 6 bases, leaving 6 bases not matched to a gene. The CDR3 runs 13 residues. The germline V gene encodes CDR1 SGHTA and CDR2 FQGNSA. The CDR3 DNA follows: TGTGCCAGCAGTACCCTAGGGGGCGATACGCAGTATTTT. Its translation is CASSTLGGDTQYF. Full variable domain (missing parts from reference TRBV7-2 and TRBJ2-3): GAGVSQSPSNKVTEKGKDVELRCDPISGHTALYWYRQSLGQGLEFLIYFQGNSAPDKSGLPSDRFSAERTGGSVSTLTIQRTQQEDSAVYLCASSTLGGDTQYFGPGTRLTVL.

In this sample, this clone turned up a few times. A junction boundary mismatches the germline segment, possibly from a read error. This chain uses TRBV29-1 with TRBJ2-5; perhaps D is TRBD1 or TRBD2 (6 bases each). Germline CDR1 is SQVTM and CDR2 is ANQGSEA. The CDR3 runs to 15 residues. For the CDR3, the DNA is TGCAGCGTCCGCAGGTCCGGGAGAGAGGGGGAGACCGAGTACTTC. Amino acid sequence: CSVRRSGREGETEYF.

This clone was seen repeatedly, ten times or more. The V call is TRBV2, the J call TRBJ2-5, with D possibly TRBD2 on 5 matching bases. Trimming took 4 bases from V and 5 from J, leaving 17 bases between them. Germline V gene lookup returns CDR1 SNHLY and CDR2 FYNNEI. This CDR3 comprises 15 residues. The CDR3 DNA reads as TGTGCCAGCAGTGGGGAGCGGATGGACGGGGAGACCCAGTACTTC. It translates to CASSGERMDGETQYF. Full variable domain (rest looked up from reference TRBV2 and TRBJ2-5): EPEVTQTPSHQVTQMGQEVILRCVPISNHLYFYWYRQILGQKVEFLVSFYNNEISEKSEIFDDQFSVERPDGSNFTLKIRSTKLEDSAMYFCASSGERMDGETQYFGPGTRLLVL.

This clone has at least ten counts. The chain uses TRBV28 and TRBJ1-5; TRBD1 is a possible D gene (5 bases). Germline CDR1 reads MDHEN; CDR2 reads SYDVKM. Trimming left V 6 bases short and J 3 bases short, with 18 bases between. The CDR3 runs to 16 residues. The CDR3 protein is CASRGDWGRVNQPQHF. CDR3 sequence (DNA): TGTGCCAGCAGGGGGGATTGGGGAAGGGTCAATCAGCCCCAGCATTTT.

The V gene is TRBV7-7, the J gene TRBJ2-2; TRBD1 agrees at 10 bases. Germline V gene data show CDR1 as SSHAT and CDR2 as FNYEAQ (reference sequence). The CDR3 loop spans 15 amino acids. The junction had 11 bases not matched to a gene; V was cut back by 6 bases and J by 10 bases. CDR3 protein: CASSRQGAAFVELFF. In DNA form, the CDR3 reads TGTGCCAGCAGTCGACAGGGGGCAGCGTTCGTGGAGCTGTTTTTT.

The chain carries TRBV3-1 and TRBJ2-7; 11 nucleotides line up with TRBD2. Looked up from germline, CDR1 is LGHDT and CDR2 is YNNKEL (reference sequence). This CDR3 is 16 amino acids long. Losses at the gene ends were 4 bases for V and 2 bases for J; bases not matched to a gene: 7. The CDR3 bases are TGTGCCAGCAGCCTGATGACTAGCGGGGAAACCTACGAGCAGTACTTC. It specifies CASSLMTSGETYEQYF.

V gene TRBV11-2 combines with J gene TRBJ1-3; TRBD1 matches at 12 bases. With V trimmed by 5 bases and J by 3 bases, 8 bases remained unmatched. This CDR3 is built from 17 residues. The germline V gene has CDR1 SGHAT and CDR2 FQNNGV. This chain's CDR3 is CASSGGQGANVGNTIYF. The CDR3 nucleotides are TGTGCCAGCAGCGGGGGACAGGGGGCCAACGTTGGAAACACCATATATTTT.

This clone was recorded at least ten times. The chain couples TRBV10-3 to TRBJ2-5; D is uncertain. Germline CDR1 and CDR2: ENHRY and SYGVKD. This CDR3 is 12 amino acids long. Trimming left V 0 bases short and J 5 bases short, with 4 bases between. In DNA form, the CDR3 reads TGTGCCATCAGTGAGTCAGAGGAGACCCAGTACTTC. Translated: CAISESEETQYF.

The V gene is TRBV4-3, the J gene TRBJ2-7; TRBD1 aligns across 7 bases. The V and J ends lost 2 bases and 2 bases, in that order; junction bases with no gene match: 3. Germline CDR1 is LGHNA and CDR2 is YSLEER. The CDR3 totals 14 residues. CDR3 region: CASSQMQGAYEQYF. As DNA, the CDR3 is TGCGCCAGCAGCCAAATGCAGGGGGCCTACGAGCAGTACTTC.

This clone was seen repeatedly, ten times or more. The chain links TRBV20-1 to TRBJ2-1; 8 nucleotides agree with TRBD2. Per germline, CDR1 DFQATT and CDR2 SNEGSKA (reference sequence). The ends lost 8 bases at V and 11 bases at J; junction bases unmatched: 11. The CDR3 consists of 12 residues. CDR3: CSPWPLAGQQFF. CDR3 in DNA: TGCAGTCCATGGCCATTAGCGGGACAGCAGTTCTTC.

This clone showed up just a few times. This chain connects TRBV12-3 or TRBV12-4 to TRBJ2-4; 8 nucleotides agree with TRBD2. This CDR3 has 17 residues. Trimming removed 5 bases from V and 7 bases from J; junction bases left unmatched: 16. CDR3 in amino acids: CASSPRISGTRRNIQYF. CDR3 nucleotide sequence: TGTGCCAGCAGTCCAAGGATCTCCGGGACTAGGAGGAACATTCAGTACTTC.

The chain combines TRBV4-2 with TRBJ1-2, with a possible D match to TRBD1 (5 bases). CDR3 length: 17 amino acids. Germline CDR1 and CDR2: LGHNA and YNFKEQ. V dropped 0 bases and J dropped 6 bases, with 20 bases sitting between them. The CDR3 protein is CASSQDWGVIAHDGYTF. CDR3 nucleotide sequence: TGTGCCAGCAGCCAAGATTGGGGGGTGATTGCGCATGATGGCTACACCTTC.

The V and J genes are TRBV12-3 or TRBV12-4 and TRBJ1-5; TRBD1 is a possible D gene (6 bases). Deletions cut 6 bases from V and 5 bases from J, with 14 bases between. The CDR3 is made up of 14 amino acids. In DNA form, the CDR3 reads TGTGCCAGCAGCATAACAGGGAGAGATCAGCCCCAGCATTTT. It encodes CASSITGRDQPQHF.

This CDR3 reads CASSPRTGNYEQYF. The CDR3, as DNA: TGTGCCAGCAGTCCCCGGACAGGGAACTACGAGCAGTACTTC. The V call is TRBV28, the J call TRBJ2-7; 8 nucleotides line up with TRBD1. In germline, CDR1 is MDHEN, CDR2 SYDVKM. Losses at the gene ends were 5 bases for V and 3 bases for J; bases not matched to a gene: 6. The CDR3 sequence is 14 residues long.

The chain links TRBV6-4 to TRBJ2-2, with 8 positions matching TRBD1. CDR3 length: 15 amino acids. V shed 4 bases, J shed 3 bases, and the junction held 4 bases outside the gene matches. Germline CDR1 and CDR2: MRHNA and SNTAGT. The CDR3 nucleotides are TGTGCCAGCAGTGGCGGGACAGGTTACACCGGGGAGCTGTTTTTT. This translates into CASSGGTGYTGELFF.

There are a few counts of this clone. The rearrangement joins TRBV28 to TRBJ1-3; D is uncertain. V lost 9 bases, J lost 5 bases, and 14 bases lay in between. Germline values: CDR1 MDHEN, CDR2 SYDVKM. The CDR3 contains 13 residues. The chain's CDR3 is CARQSIGRNTIYF. The CDR3 DNA sequence: TGTGCCAGACAATCAATCGGTCGAAACACCATATATTTT.

There are many counts of this clone. The junction shows a germline mismatch at one end, possibly a read error. The genes are TRBV7-9 and TRBJ2-7; no clear D gene. The V gene's germline CDR1 is SEHNR and CDR2 FQNEAQ (reference sequence). The CDR3 contains 12 residues. The CDR3 loop is CASSLEAGRRWF. DNA of the CDR3: TGTGCCAGCAGCTTAGAGGCCGGACGCAGGTGGTTC.

This clone was seen many times. The genes are TRBV7-9 and TRBJ1-2; TRBD1 aligns across 9 bases. This CDR3 has 14 amino acids. Trimming took 5 bases from V and 5 from J; bases not matched to a gene: 6. Germline V CDR1 and CDR2: SEHNR, FQNEAQ (reference sequence). The CDR3 bases are TGTGCCAGCAGCCGTACGGGACAGGGATATGGCTACACCTTC. Amino acid sequence: CASSRTGQGYGYTF.

The V gene is TRBV20-1, the J gene TRBJ2-2, with 7 bases identical to TRBD2. The trim removed 4 bases at V and 9 bases at J, leaving 14 bases unmatched. The CDR3 is 15 amino acids. Germline V lookup: CDR1 DFQATT, CDR2 SNEGSKA (reference sequence). CDR3 amino acids: CSANRLAVVPWELFF. CDR3 nucleotide sequence: TGCAGTGCTAATAGGCTAGCGGTAGTCCCCTGGGAGCTGTTTTTT.

The chain employs TRBV6-6 and TRBJ2-2; no clear D. Trimming shortened V by 0 bases and J by 7 bases, and 12 bases separated the two germline ends. This CDR3 is built from 15 residues. CDR1 MNHNY and CDR2 SVGAGI come from the germline V gene (reference sequence). For the CDR3, the DNA is TGTGCCAGCAGTTACTCGATGAACCGGGTCGGGGAGCTGTTTTTT. Translation gives CASSYSMNRVGELFF.

This clone was detected many times. The chain joins TRBV18 to TRBJ2-5; D is ambiguous. The CDR3 contains 11 residues. Germline assignment: CDR1 KGHSH and CDR2 LQKENI. V shed 5 bases and J shed 4 bases, with 5 bases lying between them. CDR3 region: CASSSSETQYF. As DNA, the CDR3 is TGTGCCAGCTCATCCTCAGAGACCCAGTACTTC.

The table lists this clone with many counts. The genes are TRBV11-2 and TRBJ2-3; D possibly uses TRBD1 or TRBD2 (6 bases each). Germline CDR1 and CDR2: SGHAT and FQNNGV. CDR3 length equals 14 residues. Between the trimmed V and J ends, which lost 6 bases and 3 bases, there was a span of 13 bases. The CDR3: CASRPRRGTDTQYF. CDR3 nucleotides: TGTGCCAGCAGGCCTAGGAGGGGGACAGATACGCAGTATTTT.

J is TRBJ1-2 and V is TRBV18, with D perhaps TRBD1 (5 bases). The germline V and J ends were trimmed by 8 bases and 1 base, with 11 bases remaining between them. CDR3 length equals 13 residues. Germline assignment: CDR1 KGHSH and CDR2 LQKENI. The CDR3 coding sequence is TGTGCCAGCAGCTTCGGGGGTAACTATGGCTACACCTTC. Amino acids: CASSFGGNYGYTF. Combining the CDR3 with reference TRBV18 and TRBJ1-2 gives the whole variable domain NAGVMQNPRHLVRRRGQEARLRCSPMKGHSHVYWYRQLPEEGLKFMVYLQKENIIDESGMPKERFSAEFPKEGPSILRIQQVVRGDSAAYFCASSFGGNYGYTFGSGTRLTVV.

This clone was observed a single time. The rearrangement joins TRBV7-9 to TRBJ2-7; D may be TRBD2 (5 bases). The CDR3 has 15 residues. The germline V and J ends were trimmed by 5 bases and 3 bases, with 17 bases remaining between them. Looked up from germline, CDR1 is SEHNR and CDR2 is FQNEAQ (reference sequence). As DNA, the CDR3 is TGTGCCAGCAGCCCACCCAATCCGGGGAGCTACGAGCAGTACTTC. As protein: CASSPPNPGSYEQYF.